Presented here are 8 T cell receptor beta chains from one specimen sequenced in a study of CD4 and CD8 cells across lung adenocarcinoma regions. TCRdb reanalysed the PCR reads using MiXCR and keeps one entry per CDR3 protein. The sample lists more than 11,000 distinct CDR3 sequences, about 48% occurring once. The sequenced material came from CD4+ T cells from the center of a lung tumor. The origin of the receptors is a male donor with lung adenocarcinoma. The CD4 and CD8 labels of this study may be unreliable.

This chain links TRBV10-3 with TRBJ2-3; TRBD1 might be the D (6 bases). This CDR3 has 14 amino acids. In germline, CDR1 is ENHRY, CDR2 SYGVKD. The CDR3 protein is CAGNGGRATDTQYF. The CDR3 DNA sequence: TGTGCGGGCAATGGGGGCCGCGCCACAGATACGCAGTATTTT.

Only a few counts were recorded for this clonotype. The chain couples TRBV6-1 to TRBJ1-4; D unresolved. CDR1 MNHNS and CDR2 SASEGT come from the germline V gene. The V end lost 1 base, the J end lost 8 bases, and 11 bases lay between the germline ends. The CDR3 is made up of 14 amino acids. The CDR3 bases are TGTGCCAGCAGTGAAGTGGGGATTTCGGAAAAACTGTTTTTT. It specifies CASSEVGISEKLFF.

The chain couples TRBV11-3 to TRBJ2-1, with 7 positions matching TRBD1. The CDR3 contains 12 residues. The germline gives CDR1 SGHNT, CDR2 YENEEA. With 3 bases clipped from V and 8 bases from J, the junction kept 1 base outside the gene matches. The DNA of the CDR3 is TGTGCCAGCAGCTTCGGACAGGATGAGCAGTTCTTC. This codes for CASSFGQDEQFF.

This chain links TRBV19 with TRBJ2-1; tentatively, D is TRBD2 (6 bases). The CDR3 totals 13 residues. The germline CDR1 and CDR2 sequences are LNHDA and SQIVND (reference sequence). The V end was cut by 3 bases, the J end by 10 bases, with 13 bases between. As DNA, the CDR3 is TGTGCCAGTAGTATGGGCGGGACGCGGGAGCAGTTCTTC. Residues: CASSMGGTREQFF.

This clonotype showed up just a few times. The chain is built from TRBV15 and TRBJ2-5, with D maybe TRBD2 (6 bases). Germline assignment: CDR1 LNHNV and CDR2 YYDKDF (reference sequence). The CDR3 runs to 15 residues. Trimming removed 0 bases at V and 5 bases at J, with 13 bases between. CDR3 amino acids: CATSRDGGVGETQYF. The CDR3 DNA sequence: TGTGCCACCAGCAGAGATGGCGGGGTTGGGGAGACCCAGTACTTC.

The chain's CDR3 is CASSHNQRGTYEQYF. Written as DNA, the CDR3 is TGTGCCAGCAGCCACAATCAGAGGGGTACCTACGAGCAGTACTTC. This chain connects TRBV25-1 to TRBJ2-7; D may be TRBD1 or TRBD2 (5 bases each). The CDR3 totals 15 residues. Germline CDR1 and CDR2: MGHDK and SYGVNS. V was clipped by 6 bases and J by 2 bases, with 17 bases between them.

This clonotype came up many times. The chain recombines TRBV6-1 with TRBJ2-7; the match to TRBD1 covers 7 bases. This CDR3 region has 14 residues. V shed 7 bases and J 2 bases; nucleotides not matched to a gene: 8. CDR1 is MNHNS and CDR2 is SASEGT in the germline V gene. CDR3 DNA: TGTGCCAGCAACTCCCGGGACAGACCCTACGAGCAGTACTTC. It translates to CASNSRDRPYEQYF.

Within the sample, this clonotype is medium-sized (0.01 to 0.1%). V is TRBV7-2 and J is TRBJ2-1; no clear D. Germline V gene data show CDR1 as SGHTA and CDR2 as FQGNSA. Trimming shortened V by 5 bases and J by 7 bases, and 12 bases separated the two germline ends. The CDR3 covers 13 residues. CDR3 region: CASSSYVENEQFF. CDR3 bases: TGTGCCAGCAGCAGCTACGTGGAGAATGAGCAGTTCTTC.